Reported below is one T cell receptor (beta chain). Its target is not known. Trimming pared 2 bases from V and 2 bases from J, leaving 18 bases between. The germline V gene encodes CDR1 SQVTM and CDR2 ANQGSEA. The CDR3 consists of 16 residues. This sample is drawn from a study of post-analysis software for immune sequencing data. Overall study results and limits: With TRBV5-6, TRBV5-1 and TRBV20-1 included, about 5 TRBV segments were more frequent in patients than in controls.

Unique molecular identifiers tagged the TCR beta cDNA libraries. TCRdb itself ran the PCR reads through MiXCR, one entry per CDR3 protein. This table has a few hundred thousand distinct CDR3 sequences, around 40% appearing once. This receptor was taken from a girl aged 10 to 17 with multiple sclerosis. The rearrangement uses TRBV29-1 and TRBJ1-2, with D uncertain. The sequenced sample consisted of blood. The CDR3 here is CSVESYIPGPNYGYTF. Written as DNA, the CDR3 is TGCAGCGTTGAATCCTATATCCCAGGACCCAACTATGGCTACACCTTC.